These 7 T cell receptor beta chains share one sample of origin, sequenced in a study of T cell changes during pregnancy in multiple sclerosis. Produced via immunoSEQ multiplex PCR; TCRdb's table is partial and in-frame only. Here the sample spans about 53,000 clones, roughly nine tenths being singletons. Sequencing was performed on CD8+ T cells from peripheral blood mononuclear cells, taken before pregnancy. These receptor sequences come from a female donor with multiple sclerosis, enrolled in a pregnancy study.

As regards this clone: The DNA is left out, because the CDR3 cannot be placed on it with certainty; the CDR3 is given as TCRdb lists it. The chain links TRBV21-1 to TRBJ2-1; TRBD2 is the table's D call and was not checked against the DNA. TRBV21-1 is tagged as a pseudogene. The CDR3 adds up to 18 amino acids, both ends counted. This chain's CDR3 is CASSKVGVGAGGYNEQFF.

CDR3 DNA sequence: TGTGCCAGCAGCTTAGATGAAGTGGACAGGCGGAATGAGCAGTTCTTC. Protein product: CASSLDEVDRRNEQFF. The V call is TRBV7-3, the J call TRBJ2-1; TRBD1 matches 7 bases. This CDR3 spans 16 amino acids. The V and J ends lost 2 bases and 7 bases, in that order; junction bases with no gene match: 11. Germline loops: CDR1 SGHTA, CDR2 FQGTGA.

The chain has TRBV6-4 and TRBJ2-1; D might be TRBD1 (6 bases). This CDR3 is 13 amino acids long. The germline V and J ends were trimmed by 2 bases and 5 bases, with 7 bases remaining between them. The germline V gene encodes CDR1 MRHNA and CDR2 SNTAGT. The CDR3 reads CASSDRDNNEQFF. The CDR3 coding sequence is TGTGCCAGCAGTGACAGGGACAACAATGAGCAGTTCTTC.

The CDR3 sequence: CASSPTGGDSEAFF. Here the CDR3 DNA reads TGTGCCAGCAGCCCCACGGGCGGGGACAGTGAAGCTTTCTTT. The rearrangement links TRBV9 to TRBJ1-1; TRBD1 agrees at 7 bases. Trimming removed 4 bases from V and 7 bases from J; junction bases left unmatched: 10. Germline V gene data show CDR1 as SGDLS and CDR2 as YYNGEE. The CDR3 length is 14 residues. Complete variable domain (other parts from reference TRBV9 and TRBJ1-1): DSGVTQTPKHLITATGQRVTLRCSPRSGDLSVYWYQQSLDQGLQFLIQYYNGEERAKGNILERFSAQQFPDLHSELNLSSLELGDSALYFCASSPTGGDSEAFFGQGTRLTVV.

This clone was counted a single time. V is TRBV9 and J is TRBJ1-2; D ambiguous. The CDR3 loop spans 17 amino acids. Trimming took off 3 bases at V and 4 bases at J, with 22 bases between the two ends. CDR1 and CDR2 from the germline V gene are SGDLS and YYNGEE. The CDR3 nucleotides read TGTGCCAGCAGCGGCCACTTAAAACGGGCGGGGATCTATGGCTACACCTTC. Residues: CASSGHLKRAGIYGYTF. Filled out from reference TRBV9 and TRBJ1-2, the complete variable domain reads DSGVTQTPKHLITATGQRVTLRCSPRSGDLSVYWYQQSLDQGLQFLIQYYNGEERAKGNILERFSAQQFPDLHSELNLSSLELGDSALYFCASSGHLKRAGIYGYTFGSGTRLTVV.

The rearrangement joins TRBV6-6 to TRBJ1-1; 9 bases agree with TRBD1. This CDR3 region has 12 residues. V trimming: 7 bases; J trimming: 4 bases; junction bases outside the gene matches: 1. Germline CDR1 is MNHNY and CDR2 is SVGAGI (reference sequence). The CDR3: CASKTGGTEAFF. The CDR3 DNA is TGTGCCAGCAAGACAGGGGGCACTGAAGCTTTCTTT.

This clone was observed a handful of times. The chain carries TRBV4-2 and TRBJ2-3; D is perhaps TRBD2 (5 bases). This CDR3 spans 14 amino acids. Germline V gene data show CDR1 as LGHNA and CDR2 as YNFKEQ. Between the trimmed V and J ends, which lost 1 base and 5 bases, there was a span of 10 bases. The CDR3 loop is CASSQGPAGDTQYF. CDR3 DNA sequence: TGTGCCAGCAGCCAAGGTCCCGCGGGAGATACGCAGTATTTT.